The 11 T cell receptor beta chains reported below all come from one sample, sequenced in a study of CXCR3-negative and CXCR3-positive naive CD8 T cells. The authors made the TRB cDNA libraries by 5' RACE using UMI labels. TCRdb processed the 5' RACE reads again and assigns one entry to each CDR3 protein, with no DNA. Recorded for this sample: about 130,000 distinct CDR3 sequences. The sequenced sample consisted of naive CXCR3- CD8+ T cells from blood. Subset denoted: CD45RO-CCR7+CD27+CD95- naive CD8+ T cells lacking CXCR3 (TNR3-). Source of these receptors: a human donor in good health. Some clones in this sample may be carry-over from other donors' samples.

This chain joins TRBV28 and TRBJ2-7; the D gene TCRdb calls, TRBD1, cannot be checked with no DNA. Germline V gives CDR1 MDHEN, CDR2 SYDVKM. This CDR3 contains 14 residues. CDR3 residues: CASSTRQGMYEQYF. Looking up the rest from reference TRBV28 and TRBJ2-7 gives the full variable domain: DVKVTQSSRYLVKRTGEKVFLECVQDMDHENMFWYRQDPGLGLRLIYFSYDVKMKEKGDIPEGYSVSREKKERFSLILESASTNQTSMYLCASSTRQGMYEQYFGPGTRLTVT.

The rearrangement links TRBV20-1 to TRBJ2-1. CDR3 size: 15 residues. The germline V gene has CDR1 DFQATT and CDR2 SNEGSKA (reference sequence). This CDR3 reads CSARDLDFPYNEQFF.

This chain connects TRBV10-2 to TRBJ2-7; the D call from TCRdb, TRBD2, cannot be confirmed without DNA. The CDR3 has 13 residues. Per germline, CDR1 WSHSY and CDR2 SAAADI. CDR3 sequence reads: CASTGGGQHEQYF.

The chain is built from TRBV6-4 and TRBJ2-1; with no DNA, the TCRdb D assignment of TRBD2 cannot be verified. The CDR3 is made up of 19 amino acids. Germline lookup yields CDR1 MRHNA and CDR2 SNTAGT. The CDR3 loop is CASSESGLAGKSSYNEQFF.

The chain recombines TRBV28 with TRBJ1-2. The CDR3 has 12 residues. The germline V gene has CDR1 MDHEN and CDR2 SYDVKM. The CDR3 loop is CASSFSRQSSAF.

V is TRBV19 and J is TRBJ2-7. Germline V lookup: CDR1 LNHDA, CDR2 SQIVND (reference sequence). The CDR3 is 13 amino acids. CDR3 amino acids: CASTEDSSYEQYF.

J is TRBJ2-1 and V is TRBV2; checking the TCRdb D call of TRBD1 is not possible without DNA. The germline V gene encodes CDR1 SNHLY and CDR2 FYNNEI. The CDR3 is 20 amino acids. The CDR3 here is CASSEAYPPVGTESYNEQFF. The full variable domain, completed using reference TRBV2 and TRBJ2-1, is EPEVTQTPSHQVTQMGQEVILRCVPISNHLYFYWYRQILGQKVEFLVSFYNNEISEKSEIFDDQFSVERPDGSNFTLKIRSTKLEDSAMYFCASSEAYPPVGTESYNEQFFGPGTRLTVL.

The chain joins TRBV6-5 to TRBJ2-5; TCRdb returns TRBD2, unconfirmable since there is no DNA. CDR3 length: 15 residues. Germline V gene data show CDR1 as MNHEY and CDR2 as SVGAGI. Here the CDR3 reads CASGTTSGVGETQYF.

The V and J genes are TRBV5-1 and TRBJ2-1; the D gene TCRdb calls, TRBD2, cannot be checked with no DNA. Germline V lookup: CDR1 SGHRS, CDR2 YFSETQ. The CDR3 sequence is 17 residues long. The CDR3 reads CASSLDSGASGFNEQFF. Combining the CDR3 with reference TRBV5-1 and TRBJ2-1 gives the whole variable domain KAGVTQTPRYLIKTRGQQVTLSCSPISGHRSVSWYQQTPGQGLQFLFEYFSETQRNKGNFPGRFSGRQFSNSRSEMNVSTLELGDSALYLCASSLDSGASGFNEQFFGPGTRLTVL.

This chain uses TRBV29-1 with TRBJ2-1; with no DNA, the TCRdb D assignment of TRBD2 cannot be verified. This CDR3 spans 14 amino acids. Germline-derived CDR1 and CDR2 are SQVTM and ANQGSEA. The CDR3 reads CSSRLAGLENEQFF.

The J gene is TRBJ1-5, the V gene TRBV28; TCRdb's assignment of TRBD1 cannot be checked, as there is no DNA. Looked up from germline, CDR1 is MDHEN and CDR2 is SYDVKM. The CDR3 is 15 residues long. CDR3 sequence: CASRGRQVGNQPQHF.